This is a list of T cell receptor beta chains from one sample in a study of T cell responses to AZD1222 COVID-19 vaccine. Clones were sequenced by immunoSEQ multiplex PCR, and TCRdb holds only the in-frame ones, with some missing. The table records over 100,000 clones, roughly 88% of them present only once. The sequences come from peripheral blood, collected 28 days after the second AZD1222 dose. Source of these receptors: an adult who received the AZD1222 COVID-19 vaccine. Both conserved end residues are part of each CDR3. The order of the fields is J gene, V gene, D gene, clone size, CDR3 DNA, CDR3 protein. The D gene is left open where the match is weak. Clone sizes are given selectively: once, few, many, or a class where the clone is expanded.

j_gene: TRBJ1-1; v_gene: TRBV5-1; d_gene: TRBD1; abundance: NA; CDR3nt: TGCGCCAGCCCCACAAGGACAGGGGGGAACACTGAAGCTTTCTTT; CDR3aa: CASPTRTGGNTEAFF
j_gene: TRBJ1-4; v_gene: TRBV5-1; d_gene: NA; abundance: NA; CDR3nt: TGCGCCAGCAGCTTGACAGGGTCGCGAGAAAAACTGTTTTTT; CDR3aa: CASSLTGSREKLFF
j_gene: TRBJ2-7; v_gene: TRBV9; d_gene: NA; abundance: NA; CDR3nt: TGTGCCAGCGGCGAGGGCTCCTACGAGCAGTACTTC; CDR3aa: CASGEGSYEQYF
j_gene: TRBJ2-1; v_gene: TRBV7-9; d_gene: NA; abundance: NA; CDR3nt: TGTGCCAGCAGCTCGGACAGTTCCTACAATGAGCAGTTCTTC; CDR3aa: CASSSDSSYNEQFF
j_gene: TRBJ2-2; v_gene: TRBV11-3; d_gene: NA; abundance: NA; CDR3nt: TGTGCCAGCAGCTTACAGGGGACGAACACCGGGGAGCTGTTTTTT; CDR3aa: CASSLQGTNTGELFF
j_gene: TRBJ2-3; v_gene: TRBV10-3; d_gene: TRBD2; abundance: NA; CDR3nt: TGTGCCATCAGTGAGCCAAGCGGGAGTACAGATACGCAGTATTTT; CDR3aa: CAISEPSGSTDTQYF
j_gene: TRBJ2-3; v_gene: TRBV14; d_gene: NA; abundance: NA; CDR3nt: TGTGCCAGCAGCCGGGCAGGGGAGTCAGATACGCAGTATTTT; CDR3aa: CASSRAGESDTQYF
j_gene: TRBJ2-3; v_gene: TRBV24-1; d_gene: NA; abundance: NA; CDR3nt: TGTGCCACCAGTGATCCGGGAGGGGGCAGGACAGATACGCAGTATTTT; CDR3aa: CATSDPGGGRTDTQYF
j_gene: TRBJ1-5; v_gene: TRBV18; d_gene: NA; abundance: NA; CDR3nt: TGTGCCAGCTCCCGAGACAGGACAGAGCCCCAGCATTTT; CDR3aa: CASSRDRTEPQHF
j_gene: TRBJ2-5; v_gene: TRBV5-1; d_gene: NA; abundance: NA; CDR3nt: TGCGCCAGCAGCGTAACAGGGTACCAAGAGACCCAGTACTTC; CDR3aa: CASSVTGYQETQYF
j_gene: TRBJ2-6; v_gene: TRBV19; d_gene: NA; abundance: NA; CDR3nt: TGTGCCAGTAATGACCCGAGCTCTGGGGCCAACGTCCTGACTTTC; CDR3aa: CASNDPSSGANVLTF
j_gene: TRBJ2-3; v_gene: TRBV6-5; d_gene: TRBD1; abundance: NA; CDR3nt: TGTGCCAGCAGACCGGGACAGGGCCGCACAGATACGCAGTATTTT; CDR3aa: CASRPGQGRTDTQYF
j_gene: TRBJ2-1; v_gene: TRBV14; d_gene: NA; abundance: NA; CDR3nt: TGTGCCAGCAGCCAGAGGACAGGGAGGGTCAATGAGCAGTTCTTC; CDR3aa: CASSQRTGRVNEQFF
j_gene: TRBJ1-2; v_gene: TRBV24-1; d_gene: NA; abundance: NA; CDR3nt: TGTGCCACCAGTGACTTCTATGGCTACACCTTC; CDR3aa: CATSDFYGYTF
j_gene: TRBJ2-6; v_gene: TRBV24-1; d_gene: NA; abundance: NA; CDR3nt: TGTGCCACCAGTGATACGGGAACAAACGTCCTGACTTTC; CDR3aa: CATSDTGTNVLTF
j_gene: TRBJ2-3; v_gene: TRBV9; d_gene: NA; abundance: NA; CDR3nt: TGTGCCAGCAGCGTATTCCCCGCAACAGATACGCAGTATTTT; CDR3aa: CASSVFPATDTQYF
j_gene: TRBJ2-1; v_gene: TRBV9; d_gene: NA; abundance: NA; CDR3nt: TGTGCCAGCAGCGTGACTAGTGAGTCCTACAATGAGCAGTTCTTC; CDR3aa: CASSVTSESYNEQFF
j_gene: TRBJ2-7; v_gene: TRBV27; d_gene: TRBD2; abundance: NA; CDR3nt: TGTGCCAGCAGCACTAGCGGGCGGACCTACGAGCAGTACTTC; CDR3aa: CASSTSGRTYEQYF
j_gene: TRBJ1-2; v_gene: TRBV4-1; d_gene: NA; abundance: few; CDR3nt: TGCGCCAGCAGCCCGGGATACGGCTACACCTTC; CDR3aa: CASSPGYGYTF
j_gene: TRBJ2-7; v_gene: TRBV27; d_gene: TRBD2; abundance: NA; CDR3nt: TGTGCCAGCAGTTATAGGTGGACTAGCGGTACCTACGAGCAGTACTTC; CDR3aa: CASSYRWTSGTYEQYF
j_gene: TRBJ2-5; v_gene: TRBV24-1; d_gene: NA; abundance: NA; CDR3nt: TGTGCCACCGCTACAGGGCCCGGGGAGACCCAGTACTTC; CDR3aa: CATATGPGETQYF
j_gene: TRBJ2-1; v_gene: TRBV6-4; d_gene: TRBD2; abundance: NA; CDR3nt: TGTGCCAGCAGTGTAGCCCTAACTAGCGGGAAAAATGAGCAGTTCTTC; CDR3aa: CASSVALTSGKNEQFF
j_gene: TRBJ2-3; v_gene: TRBV6-2/TRBV6-3; d_gene: TRBD2; abundance: NA; CDR3nt: TGTGCCAGCAGTCAATATAGCGGGTTACGCACAGATACGCAGTATTTT; CDR3aa: CASSQYSGLRTDTQYF
j_gene: TRBJ2-2; v_gene: TRBV19; d_gene: NA; abundance: NA; CDR3nt: TGTGCCAGTAGTATAGGGATTGGAACCGGGGAGCTGTTTTTT; CDR3aa: CASSIGIGTGELFF
j_gene: TRBJ2-3; v_gene: TRBV5-1; d_gene: TRBD2; abundance: NA; CDR3nt: TGCGCCAGCAGCTTGGGGAGCGGGAGAACAGATACGCAGTATTTT; CDR3aa: CASSLGSGRTDTQYF
j_gene: TRBJ2-5; v_gene: TRBV15; d_gene: NA; abundance: NA; CDR3nt: TGTGCCCCGCGGGGTGTTGAGGGAAGAGGGACCCAGTACTTC; CDR3aa: CAPRGVEGRGTQYF
j_gene: TRBJ2-5; v_gene: TRBV12-3/TRBV12-4; d_gene: NA; abundance: NA; CDR3nt: TGTGCCACGCAGGGCCAACAAGAGACCCAGTACTTC; CDR3aa: CATQGQQETQYF
j_gene: TRBJ2-5; v_gene: TRBV19; d_gene: NA; abundance: NA; CDR3nt: TGTGCCAGTACGCCCCCGGACGGGGAGACCCAGTACTTC; CDR3aa: CASTPPDGETQYF
j_gene: TRBJ1-2; v_gene: TRBV6-1; d_gene: NA; abundance: NA; CDR3nt: TGTGCCAGCAGTGAAGAGATAAGTGGCTACACCTTC; CDR3aa: CASSEEISGYTF
j_gene: TRBJ2-2; v_gene: TRBV28; d_gene: NA; abundance: NA; CDR3nt: TGTGCCAGCAGTCTGGGATACACCGGGGAGCTGTTTTTT; CDR3aa: CASSLGYTGELFF
j_gene: TRBJ1-3; v_gene: TRBV3-1/TRBV3-2; d_gene: TRBD1; abundance: NA; CDR3nt: TGTGCCAGCAGTCGGACAGGACCTGGCTCTGGAAACACCATATATTTT; CDR3aa: CASSRTGPGSGNTIYF
j_gene: TRBJ2-5; v_gene: TRBV10-3; d_gene: NA; abundance: NA; CDR3nt: TGTGCCATCAGTGTCGGAGCTCCGGGAGCTAAAGAGACCCAGTACTTC; CDR3aa: CAISVGAPGAKETQYF
j_gene: TRBJ2-7; v_gene: TRBV18; d_gene: NA; abundance: NA; CDR3nt: TGTGCCAGCTCACCCCCAGCCGGGGGCGAGGGAAACGAGCAGTACTTC; CDR3aa: CASSPPAGGEGNEQYF
j_gene: TRBJ1-5; v_gene: TRBV5-8; d_gene: NA; abundance: NA; CDR3nt: TGTGCCAGCAGCTATCAGGTGAATCAGCCCCAGCATTTT; CDR3aa: CASSYQVNQPQHF
j_gene: TRBJ1-1; v_gene: TRBV12-3/TRBV12-4; d_gene: TRBD1; abundance: NA; CDR3nt: TGTGCCAGTACAGGACAGGGCAGCACTGAAGCTTTCTTT; CDR3aa: CASTGQGSTEAFF
j_gene: TRBJ2-7; v_gene: TRBV13; d_gene: TRBD2; abundance: once; CDR3nt: TGTGCCAGCAATTCGGGGACTAGTAAGGAGCAGTACTTC; CDR3aa: CASNSGTSKEQYF
j_gene: TRBJ2-4; v_gene: TRBV2; d_gene: NA; abundance: NA; CDR3nt: TGTGCCAGCAGCCGAGGGTTAATAGCCAAAAACATTCAGTACTTC; CDR3aa: CASSRGLIAKNIQYF
j_gene: TRBJ1-2; v_gene: TRBV15; d_gene: NA; abundance: NA; CDR3nt: TGTGCCACCAGCAGAGATAGGGCTCCACAAGGCTACACCTTC; CDR3aa: CATSRDRAPQGYTF
j_gene: TRBJ2-7; v_gene: TRBV5-1; d_gene: NA; abundance: NA; CDR3nt: TGCGCCAGCAGACATACAGGGATCTACGAGCAGTACTTC; CDR3aa: CASRHTGIYEQYF
j_gene: TRBJ2-7; v_gene: TRBV21-1; d_gene: NA; abundance: NA; CDR3nt: TGTGCCAGCAGCAAAGCCAGCAGGGAAAACGAGCAGTACTTC; CDR3aa: CASSKASRENEQYF
j_gene: TRBJ1-1; v_gene: TRBV21-1; d_gene: NA; abundance: NA; CDR3nt: TGTGCCAGCAGCAAAGAAAATTCGGCTTTCTTT; CDR3aa: CASSKENSAFF
j_gene: TRBJ1-6; v_gene: TRBV9; d_gene: TRBD1; abundance: once; CDR3nt: TGTGCCAGCAGCGTAAGTTGGGATCAGGGGGTCTCACCCCTCCACTTT; CDR3aa: CASSVSWDQGVSPLHF
j_gene: TRBJ1-5; v_gene: TRBV4-1; d_gene: TRBD1; abundance: few; CDR3nt: TGCGCCAGCAGCCTCGACAGGGTGGGCAATCAGCCCCAGCATTTT; CDR3aa: CASSLDRVGNQPQHF
j_gene: TRBJ2-7; v_gene: TRBV7-9; d_gene: NA; abundance: NA; CDR3nt: TGTGCCAGCAGCTACACCGGGACTTTCTCCGAGCAGTACTTC; CDR3aa: CASSYTGTFSEQYF
j_gene: TRBJ2-7; v_gene: TRBV3-1/TRBV3-2; d_gene: NA; abundance: NA; CDR3nt: TGTGCCAGCAGCCAAGTCTTCGACAGACAATCCTACGAGCAGTACTTC; CDR3aa: CASSQVFDRQSYEQYF
j_gene: TRBJ1-2; v_gene: TRBV10-1; d_gene: NA; abundance: NA; CDR3nt: TGCGCCAGCAGTGCGGAAGCTAACTATGGCTACACCTTC; CDR3aa: CASSAEANYGYTF
j_gene: TRBJ2-5; v_gene: TRBV10-3; d_gene: NA; abundance: once; CDR3nt: TGTGCCATCAGTGAGGGGGGGCAAGAGACCCAGTACTTC; CDR3aa: CAISEGGQETQYF
j_gene: TRBJ1-5; v_gene: TRBV2; d_gene: NA; abundance: NA; CDR3nt: TGTGCCAGCAGTGACGAGGATGGCTATCAGCCCCAGCATTTT; CDR3aa: CASSDEDGYQPQHF
j_gene: TRBJ2-2; v_gene: TRBV27; d_gene: TRBD2; abundance: NA; CDR3nt: TGTGCCAGCAGCCTTTTAGCGGGAGGGCTCATCGGGGAGCTGTTTTTT; CDR3aa: CASSLLAGGLIGELFF
j_gene: TRBJ2-7; v_gene: TRBV4-2; d_gene: NA; abundance: NA; CDR3nt: TGTGCCAGCAGCCCCTTGGGATCCGGGACATTTTCCTACGAGCAGTACTTC; CDR3aa: CASSPLGSGTFSYEQYF
j_gene: TRBJ2-7; v_gene: TRBV5-1; d_gene: TRBD1; abundance: NA; CDR3nt: TGCGCCAGCAGCTTTTCCGTGGGGACAGGGGGGGTCTACGAGCAGTACTTC; CDR3aa: CASSFSVGTGGVYEQYF
j_gene: TRBJ2-2; v_gene: TRBV3-1/TRBV3-2; d_gene: NA; abundance: NA; CDR3nt: TGTGCCAGCAGCCATCGGTTGGGGGAGCTGTTTTTT; CDR3aa: CASSHRLGELFF
j_gene: TRBJ1-2; v_gene: TRBV6-5; d_gene: TRBD1; abundance: NA; CDR3nt: TGTGCCAGCAGAGCAGACAGGGGCACATCTTTC; CDR3aa: CASRADRGTSF
j_gene: TRBJ1-2; v_gene: TRBV12-3/TRBV12-4; d_gene: NA; abundance: once; CDR3nt: TGTGCCAGCACTCCCGGGACGGGCTATGGCTACACCTTC; CDR3aa: CASTPGTGYGYTF
j_gene: TRBJ1-2; v_gene: TRBV6-1; d_gene: TRBD1; abundance: NA; CDR3nt: TGTGCCAGCAGTGAGCAGGGGGCTAACTATGGCTACACCTTC; CDR3aa: CASSEQGANYGYTF